The sequence of this T cell receptor (beta chain) was determined in a study of T cells in Graves' hyperthyroidism and ophthalmopathy. This clonotype was picked up many times. J gave up 8 bases and V 6 bases, and 6 bases lay outside the gene matches. The CDR3 extends over 14 amino acids. Authors of the study amplified TCR beta CDR3 regions from RNA transcripts. Using the HTBI primer set, a first-round RT-PCR was run on the TCR CDR3. TCRdb redid the calling of the multiplex PCR reads with MiXCR, one entry per CDR3 protein. The sample has some 370,000 distinct CDR3 sequences, about an eighth seen once. The chain has TRBV12-3 or TRBV12-4 and TRBJ1-4, with 10 bases identical to TRBD1. This sequence originates from a man in his fifties or sixties with Graves' ophthalmopathy. Sequenced material: blood. The CDR3 DNA reads TGTGCCAGCAGCTGGGACAGGGGCGAGGAAAAACTGTTTTTT. It specifies CASSWDRGEEKLFF.